The clone carrying this T cell receptor (beta chain) was recorded once. The study sequenced TCR beta in blood CD8+ and CD4+ T cells. The data derive from a study of CD8 T cells in Susac syndrome. Reverse transcription of about 0.5 to 1 ug RNA used random hexamers. TCRdb re-called the immunoSEQ multiplex PCR reads through MiXCR, storing one row per CDR3 protein. The sample shows 200,000 or so distinct CDR3 sequences, nearly 97% of them seen only once. The V gene's germline CDR1 is MNHEY and CDR2 SMNVEV (reference sequence). The V and J ends lost 4 bases and 7 bases respectively, with 12 bases between them. CDR3 length: 13 amino acids.

The source of this sequence is a human donor with multiple sclerosis. This rearrangement joins TRBV27 to TRBJ2-3; D not certain. Sample: CD4+ T cells from PBMCs. The CDR3 here is CASSSDSPHTQYF. DNA of the CDR3: TGTGCCAGCAGTTCCGACTCGCCCCATACGCAGTATTTT.